The sequence of this TCR beta chain was determined in a study of T cell responses to AZD1222 COVID-19 vaccine. Germline CDR1 is MDHEN and CDR2 is SYDVKM. V lost 7 bases to trimming and J lost 3 bases, with 9 bases between them. CDR3 length: 12 amino acids. Sequenced by immunoSEQ multiplex PCR; TCRdb stores in-frame clones only, minus some. The sample consists of about 140,000 clones, approximately 90% of them appearing once. Pooled together were second doses at about 4 or about 12 weeks. Turning to this clone: Its antigen is still unknown.

Study-wide results and caveats: Across the whole spike, CD4 TCRs peaked at regions 160-218 and 743-854. Nearly half of spike-specific TCRs reportedly target variant regions that are unmutated in the B.1.351 and B.1.1.7 variants.

V usage is TRBV28 and J usage is TRBJ1-2; D gene unclear. The TCR sequence derives from an adult who received the AZD1222 COVID-19 vaccine. Material: peripheral blood, obtained 28 days after the second AZD1222 dose. The CDR3 is CASIGIDYGYTF. In DNA form, the CDR3 reads TGTGCCAGCATCGGGATTGACTATGGCTACACCTTC.